These T cell receptor beta chains were read from a single sample in a study of shared clonotypes between healthy human individuals. TCRdb's table, derived via immunoSEQ multiplex PCR, lists solely in-frame clones and lacks some. In the table there are around 430,000 clones, more than 75% of which are singletons. Sequencing used PBMCs. The source of these receptors is a woman aged 40-49 years in good health. Some clones in this sample may be carry-over from other donors' samples. The CDR3 runs from the conserved cysteine through the conserved F or W. Each record gives: D gene, clone size, V gene, J gene, CDR3 DNA, CDR3 protein. The D gene is left open where the match is weak. Clone size is given for some rows only: seen once, a few or many times, or a class if the clone is expanded.

NA	NA	TRBV21-1	TRBJ2-7	TGTGCCAGCAGCTTTCGATCTAGCGGGAGTCTCCACGAGCAGTACTTC	CASSFRSSGSLHEQYF
NA	NA	TRBV18	TRBJ1-4	TGTGCCAGCTCACCTTCCAGACAGGTTGCTAATGAAAAACTGTTTTTT	CASSPSRQVANEKLFF
NA	few	TRBV28	TRBJ1-5	TGTGCCAGCAGTTCCACAGGGCAGCCCCAGCATTTT	CASSSTGQPQHF
TRBD1	NA	TRBV11-2	TRBJ1-2	TGTGCCAGCAGCATAAACAGGGGAAACTATGGCTACACCTTC	CASSINRGNYGYTF
NA	NA	TRBV6-5	TRBJ1-5	TGTGCCAGCAGTTACTCGCGCAATCAGCCCCAGCATTTT	CASSYSRNQPQHF
NA	NA	TRBV5-6	TRBJ2-1	TGTGCCAGCAGCTTCGTGGGAGGAGGTGTTATCGAGCAGTTCTTC	CASSFVGGGVIEQFF
NA	NA	TRBV9	TRBJ1-2	TGTGCCAGCAGCGTAGACAGAGAATACTATGGCTACACCTTC	CASSVDREYYGYTF
TRBD1	NA	TRBV19	TRBJ1-6	TGTGCCAGTAGTAGAGGGACAGGGGCGACTAATTCACCCCTCCACTTT	CASSRGTGATNSPLHF
TRBD1	NA	TRBV18	TRBJ2-7	TGTGCCAGCTCTCAGAGCCGGGACAGCACCTACGAGCAGTACTTC	CASSQSRDSTYEQYF
TRBD2	NA	TRBV11-3	TRBJ2-7	TGTGCCAGCAGCCTTAGCGGGAGGTCCTACGAGCAGTACTTC	CASSLSGRSYEQYF
TRBD2	NA	TRBV6-4	TRBJ2-1	TGTGCCAGCAGTCTCAGCGGGAGCCGGAATGAGCAGTTCTTC	CASSLSGSRNEQFF
TRBD1	NA	TRBV19	TRBJ2-3	TGTGCCAGTAGTATAGGGGGGACAGGGGGCGCAGATACGCAGTATTTT	CASSIGGTGGADTQYF
TRBD1	NA	TRBV5-6	TRBJ1-1	TGTGCCAGCAGCCCGGACAGGGATCCCCACGGCAGGGACACTGAAGCTTTCTTT	CASSPDRDPHGRDTEAFF
TRBD2	NA	TRBV12-5	TRBJ2-3	TGTGCTAGTGGGTCTCCCGGGACTAGCGGGAGGGCCACAGATACGCAGTATTTT	CASGSPGTSGRATDTQYF
NA	NA	TRBV19	TRBJ1-1	TGTGCCAGTAGTATAGCCCCCGAGAGGGAAACTGAAGCTTTCTTT	CASSIAPERETEAFF
TRBD2	once	TRBV7-2	TRBJ2-1	TGTGCCAGCAGCTTAGCGCCGACTAGCGGGAGGGCCGACAATGAGCAGTTCTTC	CASSLAPTSGRADNEQFF
NA	NA	TRBV4-1	TRBJ2-7	TGCGCCAGCAGCCGAACCGACAGAGTTCACTACGAGCAGTACTTC	CASSRTDRVHYEQYF
NA	NA	TRBV2	TRBJ2-7	TGTGCCAGCAGTGGAGATACCTCCTACGAGCAGTACTTC	CASSGDTSYEQYF
TRBD1	NA	TRBV30	TRBJ1-4	TGTGCCTGGAGTTTACTAACAGGGGCTAATGAAAAACTGTTTTTT	CAWSLLTGANEKLFF
TRBD1	NA	TRBV9	TRBJ2-7	TGTGCCAGCAGCGTAGATCCAGGGGGCTTTGGCGAGCAGTACTTC	CASSVDPGGFGEQYF
NA	NA	TRBV7-2	TRBJ1-2	TGTGCCAGCAGCCCCGGGATACCCGTTAACTATGGCTACACCTTC	CASSPGIPVNYGYTF
TRBD1	once	TRBV10-3	TRBJ1-1	TGTGCCATCAGTACACAGGGGAGGGGCACTGAAGCTTTCTTT	CAISTQGRGTEAFF
TRBD2	many	TRBV19	TRBJ2-1	TGTGCCAGTAGTAACCCGGGACTAGCGAATGAGCAGTTCTTC	CASSNPGLANEQFF
TRBD2	NA	TRBV4-3	TRBJ2-7	TGCGCCAGCAGCCAAGTGGCTAGCGGGAGATTCTACGAGCAGTACTTC	CASSQVASGRFYEQYF
NA	NA	TRBV28	TRBJ1-1	TGTGCCAGCAGTCTGGGCCACACCGCTTTCTTT	CASSLGHTAFF
NA	NA	TRBV5-1	TRBJ2-2	TGCGCCAGCAGCTTGGAAGAATTGGTGATCGGGGAGCTGTTTTTT	CASSLEELVIGELFF
NA	NA	TRBV4-2	TRBJ2-3	TGTGCCAGCAAAAATAGCACAGATACGCAGTATTTT	CASKNSTDTQYF
NA	NA	TRBV6-5	TRBJ2-7	TGTGCCAGCAGAACCCTAAAAGGGGTCTCCTACGAGCAGTACTTC	CASRTLKGVSYEQYF